These 21 T cell receptor beta chains originate from one sample sequenced in a study of technical replicates of blood from several donors (dated by TCRdb to about 2017). The method was the immunoSEQ multiplex PCR assay. TCRdb holds this immuneACCESS table with in-frame rearrangements only. Some clones are missing; in checked studies, unresolved V genes explain under half, and the rest has no known cause. This sample gives about 93,000 clones in total; 95% of them show up just once. Approximately 0.25% of the sample is in the top ten clones. Material: T cells isolated from PBMCs. The source is a human donor in good health.

The genes are TRBV27 and TRBJ1-2; a weak D match, TRBD1 (6 bases). Per the germline V gene, CDR1 is MNHEY and CDR2 is SMNVEV (reference sequence). Trimming removed 3 bases at V and 7 bases at J, with 15 bases between. The CDR3 covers 14 residues. The CDR3 coding sequence is TGTGCCAGCAGTTTCTATGTGGGGGCTGGTGGCTACACCTTC. Protein product: CASSFYVGAGGYTF.

The CDR3 bases are TGTGCCAGCAGCTCGTCACGGGGGGGTAACCCCTACGAGCAGTACTTC. Translating it yields CASSSSRGGNPYEQYF. The chain employs TRBV11-3 and TRBJ2-7; 8 positions agree with TRBD2. Trimming cost V 4 bases and J 2 bases; bases outside gene matches: 10. CDR3 length: 16 amino acids. The germline gives CDR1 SGHNT, CDR2 YENEEA.

The chain recombines TRBV6-5 with TRBJ2-7; 12 bases line up with TRBD1. CDR1 is MNHEY, CDR2 SVGAGI, per germline. V was pared by 1 base and J by 5 bases, with 3 bases of the junction left unmatched. The CDR3 is 15 residues long. For the CDR3, the DNA is TGTGCCAGCAGTTACTTGGGGACAGGGGGCCACGAGCAGTACTTC. This encodes CASSYLGTGGHEQYF.

The gene calls are TRBV9 and TRBJ2-5; the match to TRBD2 covers 8 bases. The trim removed 5 bases at V and 7 bases at J, leaving 10 bases unmatched. The CDR3 contains 14 residues. Germline loops: CDR1 SGDLS, CDR2 YYNGEE. In DNA, the CDR3 is TGTGCCAGCAGTCAGAGCGGGGGCGTTTCGACCCAGTACTTC. Encoded protein: CASSQSGGVSTQYF. The entire variable domain, with the rest obtained from reference TRBV9 and TRBJ2-5, is as follows: DSGVTQTPKHLITATGQRVTLRCSPRSGDLSVYWYQQSLDQGLQFLIQYYNGEERAKGNILERFSAQQFPDLHSELNLSSLELGDSALYFCASSQSGGVSTQYFGPGTRLLVL.

CDR3 protein: CASSLGGQNSYEQYF. CDR3 coding DNA: TGTGCCAGCAGTTTGGGAGGGCAGAACTCCTACGAGCAGTACTTC. The chain carries TRBV28 and TRBJ2-7, with TRBD2 matching 7 bases. This CDR3 has 15 amino acids. The germline CDR1 and CDR2 sequences are MDHEN and SYDVKM. Germline trimming cut 3 bases from V and 0 bases from J; bases unmatched to any gene: 5.

The CDR3: CASSEGTGMGDEQYF. CDR3 DNA sequence: TGCGCCAGCAGTGAGGGGACAGGGATGGGTGACGAGCAGTACTTC. This chain links TRBV10-1 with TRBJ2-7; 9 positions match TRBD1. CDR3 size: 15 residues. The ends lost 2 bases at V and 5 bases at J; junction bases unmatched: 7. The germline V gene encodes CDR1 WNHNN and CDR2 SYGVQD (reference sequence).

The rearrangement uses TRBV5-1 and TRBJ2-1; a possible D gene is TRBD2 (5 bases). There are 13 residues in the CDR3. Germline CDR1 SGHRS, CDR2 YFSETQ. Trimming stripped 5 bases from V and 10 bases from J, with 16 bases between. The CDR3 sequence is CASSFGPEEEQFF. The CDR3, as DNA: TGCGCCAGCAGTTTCGGGCCGGAGGAAGAGCAGTTCTTC. Filled out from reference TRBV5-1 and TRBJ2-1, the complete variable domain reads KAGVTQTPRYLIKTRGQQVTLSCSPISGHRSVSWYQQTPGQGLQFLFEYFSETQRNKGNFPGRFSGRQFSNSRSEMNVSTLELGDSALYLCASSFGPEEEQFFGPGTRLTVL.

V gene TRBV6-5 combines with J gene TRBJ1-3; a possible D gene is TRBD1 (5 bases). Germline V gives CDR1 MNHEY, CDR2 SVGAGI. Between the trimmed V and J ends, which lost 6 bases and 2 bases, there was a span of 14 bases. The CDR3 runs 15 residues. Here the CDR3 reads CASSDGGGPGNTIYF. CDR3 DNA: TGTGCCAGCAGCGACGGGGGGGGACCTGGAAACACCATATATTTT.

The rearrangement uses TRBV2 and TRBJ2-4, with 7 bases that match TRBD1. CDR1 is SNHLY, CDR2 FYNNEI, per germline. Trimming took 2 bases from V and 3 from J; bases not matched to a gene: 4. The CDR3 covers 15 residues. The CDR3 protein is CASSEKGAGKNIQYF. The CDR3 nucleotides are TGTGCCAGCAGTGAAAAGGGGGCTGGCAAAAACATTCAGTACTTC.

The rearrangement links TRBV4-1 to TRBJ2-1; D may be TRBD2 (6 bases). V lost 6 bases, J lost 6 bases, and 27 bases lay in between. Per germline, CDR1 MGHRA and CDR2 YSYEKL. The CDR3 extends over 18 amino acids. CDR3 DNA: TGCGCCAGCAGGCCCTTTGGTCTGGCGGGGCCGAACTCCAATGAGCAGTTCTTC. This codes for CASRPFGLAGPNSNEQFF.

The rearrangement joins TRBV6-5 to TRBJ2-5; 8 bases agree with TRBD2. V lost 4 bases and J lost 5; bases outside the gene matches: 9. Germline V lookup: CDR1 MNHEY, CDR2 SVGAGI. The CDR3 consists of 15 residues. CDR3 nucleotides: TGTGCCAGCAGTTTACTTGGCGGGGGGCGGGAGACCCAGTACTTC. Translating gives CASSLLGGGRETQYF.

V and J are TRBV4-1 and TRBJ2-1; TRBD2 is a possible D gene (6 bases). The germline CDR1 and CDR2 sequences are MGHRA and YSYEKL. V gave up 4 bases and J gave up 6 bases, with 16 bases separating them. The CDR3 covers 15 residues. The CDR3 here is CASSLRHLAVNEQFF. CDR3 coding DNA: TGCGCCAGCAGCCTCCGCCACTTAGCGGTCAATGAGCAGTTCTTC.

V and J are TRBV5-1 and TRBJ2-3; D might be TRBD1 (6 bases). V lost 3 bases to trimming and J lost 4 bases, with 15 bases between them. From germline, CDR1 is SGHRS and CDR2 YFSETQ. CDR3 length: 15 amino acids. The CDR3 loop reads CASSSAGDRADTQYF. CDR3 nucleotides: TGCGCCAGCAGCTCCGCAGGGGACCGGGCAGATACGCAGTATTTT.

This clone was recorded a few times. CDR3 nucleotide sequence: TGTGCCAGCAGCCACGACATCTCGGTCCGGCTTGGCACTGAAGCTTTCTTT. It translates to CASSHDISVRLGTEAFF. V gene TRBV14 combines with J gene TRBJ1-1; D is ambiguous. CDR3 length equals 17 residues. Trimming left V 3 bases short and J 4 bases short, with 21 bases between. Germline V gene sequence: CDR1 SGHDN, CDR2 FVKESK.

V usage is TRBV7-2 and J usage is TRBJ2-3, with 7 nucleotides matching TRBD2. The V gene end was trimmed by 3 bases and the J gene end by 2 bases; junction bases not matched to a gene: 11. The germline V gene encodes CDR1 SGHTA and CDR2 FQGNSA. This CDR3 is built from 17 residues. The CDR3 region is CASSFRASGLLTDTQYF. The CDR3 bases are TGTGCCAGCAGCTTCCGGGCTAGCGGCCTACTCACAGATACGCAGTATTTT.

This rearrangement joins TRBV19 to TRBJ1-3; D not certain. V was shortened by 3 bases and J by 3 bases, with 9 bases between the two germline ends. The CDR3 runs 14 residues. Germline assignment: CDR1 LNHDA and CDR2 SQIVND (reference sequence). For the CDR3, the DNA is TGTGCCAGTAGTATTAAGGCGGGTGGAAACACCATATATTTT. This encodes CASSIKAGGNTIYF.

V and J are TRBV15 and TRBJ1-5, with 8 bases fitting TRBD1. Germline values: CDR1 LNHNV, CDR2 YYDKDF (reference sequence). Unmatched junction bases numbered 3, after V lost 4 bases and J lost 4 bases. The CDR3 is 14 residues long. CDR3 DNA: TGTGCCACCAGCATACGGACAGGGAATCAGCCCCAGCATTTT. Translating gives CATSIRTGNQPQHF.

The chain uses TRBV18 and TRBJ2-2; 8 bases agree with TRBD1. Trimming took 6 bases from V and 6 from J; bases not matched to a gene: 15. The germline V gene encodes CDR1 KGHSH and CDR2 LQKENI. The CDR3 has 17 amino acids. The CDR3 region has the DNA TGTGCCAGCTCCAAGACCCCCCGGACAGGGTTTTCCGGGGAGCTGTTTTTT. Amino acid sequence: CASSKTPRTGFSGELFF.

The chain combines TRBV2 with TRBJ2-5; D perhaps matches TRBD2 (5 bases). From germline, CDR1 is SNHLY and CDR2 FYNNEI. Trimming pared 8 bases from V and 5 bases from J, leaving 12 bases between. The CDR3 has 12 amino acids. The CDR3, as DNA: TGTGCCAGCCGGTCAAGGGAGGAGACCCAGTACTTC. Residues: CASRSREETQYF.

The chain links TRBV27 to TRBJ2-5; 9 bases align to TRBD1. The CDR3 length is 13 residues. In germline, CDR1 is MNHEY, CDR2 SMNVEV (reference sequence). With V trimmed by 4 bases and J by 6 bases, 3 bases remained unmatched. The CDR3 protein is CASSWGQGKTQYF. The CDR3 region has the DNA TGTGCCAGCAGTTGGGGACAGGGTAAGACCCAGTACTTC.

This CDR3 reads CASSLGHENTEAFF. CDR3 sequence (DNA): TGCGCCAGCAGCTTGGGACACGAGAACACTGAAGCTTTCTTT. V is TRBV5-1 and J is TRBJ1-1; D gene unclear. The CDR3 has 14 amino acids. Germline CDR1 SGHRS, CDR2 YFSETQ. V was pared by 0 bases and J by 1 base, with 7 bases between.